A selection of T cell receptor beta chains follows, all from one sample in a study of blood T cell repertoires in COVID-19. Using immunoSEQ multiplex PCR, the repertoire was profiled, and TCRdb retains in-frame clones only, with some absent. The sample includes 150,000 to 170,000 clones, roughly 81% seen only once; the top ten take roughly 8%. Material for sequencing was peripheral blood. The receptors derive from a woman aged 55-70 years with COVID-19, enrolled during active disease. The CDR3 runs from the conserved cysteine through the conserved F or W. The D gene is left open where the match is weak. A clone size is listed for some rows: how often the clone was seen (once, few, many), or a class if it is expanded.

cdr3_length	clone_size	d_call	v_call	j_call	cdr3_aa	cdr3_nt
12	.	TRBD1	TRBV5-6	TRBJ2-1	CASSHTGTGEFF	TGTGCCAGCAGCCACACCGGGACAGGGGAGTTCTTC
16	.	.	TRBV11-2	TRBJ2-2	CASSLQWGVNTGELFF	TGTGCCAGCAGCCTACAGTGGGGGGTTAACACCGGGGAGCTGTTTTTT
17	.	.	TRBV5-1	TRBJ2-1	CASSLEAASGGYNEQFF	TGCGCCAGCAGCTTGGAAGCGGCTTCTGGGGGGTACAATGAGCAGTTCTTC
16	.	TRBD2	TRBV19	TRBJ2-1	CASSITIAGPYNEQFF	TGTGCCAGTAGTATAACGATAGCGGGACCTTACAATGAGCAGTTCTTC
14	.	TRBD1	TRBV5-1	TRBJ1-2	CASSLEGTAYGYTF	TGCGCCAGCAGCTTGGAGGGGACAGCATATGGCTACACCTTC
13	once	.	TRBV11-2	TRBJ2-1	CASSPTSINEQFF	TGTGCCAGCAGCCCCACTAGCATCAATGAGCAGTTCTTC
16	.	.	TRBV5-1	TRBJ1-1	CASSLDHRQRNTEAFF	TGCGCCAGCAGCTTGGACCACCGACAGAGGAACACTGAAGCTTTCTTT
16	.	TRBD2	TRBV24-1	TRBJ2-1	CATSDFSGGVYNEQFF	TGTGCCACCAGTGATTTTAGCGGGGGGGTCTACAATGAGCAGTTCTTC
14	.	TRBD1	TRBV7-2	TRBJ1-5	CASSLGQGNQPQHF	TGTGCCAGCAGCCTCGGACAGGGCAATCAGCCCCAGCATTTT
17	.	.	TRBV4-1	TRBJ2-2	CASSQVGQFANTGELFF	TGCGCCAGCAGCCAAGTCGGACAGTTCGCGAACACCGGGGAGCTGTTTTTT
14	few	.	TRBV5-1	TRBJ1-2	CASSARQHNYGYTF	TGCGCCAGCAGCGCCCGACAGCACAACTATGGCTACACCTTC
16	.	.	TRBV14	TRBJ1-2	CASSQGEMWSFYGYTF	TGTGCCAGCAGCCAAGGGGAGATGTGGAGTTTCTATGGCTACACCTTC
15	.	.	TRBV7-2	TRBJ2-7	CASSSPNRQAGEQYF	TGTGCCAGCAGCTCGCCTAACCGACAGGCGGGCGAGCAGTACTTC
16	.	TRBD2	TRBV14	TRBJ2-3	CASSPFVGGGTDTQYF	TGTGCCAGCAGCCCCTTTGTTGGGGGGGGTACAGATACGCAGTATTTT
13	.	.	TRBV12-3/TRBV12-4	TRBJ1-2	CASSPGISAGYTF	TGTGCCAGCAGTCCAGGGATCTCCGCTGGCTACACCTTC
14	once	.	TRBV19	TRBJ1-4	CASSWGPPDEKLFF	TGTGCCAGTAGTTGGGGGCCTCCAGATGAAAAACTGTTTTTT
16	once	.	TRBV11-2	TRBJ1-2	CASSSRSGGIGYGYTF	TGTGCCAGCAGCTCACGAAGCGGGGGTATAGGCTATGGCTACACCTTC
15	.	.	TRBV11-3	TRBJ1-5	CASSLGGGSNQPQHF	TGTGCCAGCAGCTTAGGGGGGGGGTCCAATCAGCCCCAGCATTTT
17	.	TRBD1	TRBV9	TRBJ1-2	CASSVGLGQDHLYGYTF	TGTGCCAGCAGCGTAGGGTTGGGACAGGATCACCTCTATGGCTACACCTTC
13	.	TRBD2	TRBV10-1	TRBJ2-7	CASSRDYTYEQYF	TGCGCCAGCAGCCGGGACTACACCTACGAGCAGTACTTC
15	once	.	TRBV19	TRBJ1-3	CASSPPTGFGNTIYF	TGTGCCAGTAGTCCGCCAACAGGGTTCGGAAACACCATATATTTT
15	.	TRBD1	TRBV7-3	TRBJ2-7	CASSLGRTGIYEQYF	TGTGCCAGCAGCTTAGGCAGGACAGGGATCTACGAGCAGTACTTC
14	.	TRBD1	TRBV7-3	TRBJ2-7	CASSLGTGTYEQYF	TGTGCCAGCAGCTTAGGGACAGGGACATACGAGCAGTACTTC
13	few	.	TRBV5-1	TRBJ2-7	CASSVQDTYEQYF	TGCGCCAGCAGCGTGCAGGATACCTACGAGCAGTACTTC
16	.	TRBD1	TRBV14	TRBJ1-4	CASSQRQGFDNEKLFF	TGTGCCAGCAGCCAGAGACAGGGTTTCGATAATGAAAAACTGTTTTTT
14	.	TRBD1	TRBV19	TRBJ1-5	CASSISRGDQPQHF	TGTGCCAGTAGTATAAGCAGGGGGGACCAGCCCCAGCATTTT
16	.	TRBD2	TRBV29-1	TRBJ2-5	CSVDGSVGLVRETQYF	TGCAGCGTTGATGGAAGCGTTGGACTAGTAAGGGAGACCCAGTACTTC
14	once	.	TRBV19	TRBJ1-1	CASSMDRRNTEAFF	TGTGCCAGTAGTATGGACAGAAGGAACACTGAAGCTTTCTTT
13	.	TRBD1	TRBV7-2	TRBJ2-7	CASSSGQGLEQYF	TGTGCCAGCAGCTCGGGACAGGGGCTCGAGCAGTACTTC
16	.	TRBD1	TRBV28	TRBJ1-5	CASSLDRGRSNQPQHF	TGTGCCAGCAGCCTGGACAGGGGGAGAAGCAATCAGCCCCAGCATTTT
15	.	TRBD2	TRBV19	TRBJ2-7	CASSSFGGESYEQYF	TGTGCCAGTAGCTCTTTTGGGGGGGAGTCCTACGAGCAGTACTTC
16	.	.	TRBV6-1	TRBJ2-1	CASSEFSQGDYNEQFF	TGTGCCAGCAGTGAGTTTTCCCAGGGCGACTACAATGAGCAGTTCTTC
14	.	.	TRBV7-2	TRBJ1-4	CASSLGRTNEKLFF	TGTGCCAGCAGCTTAGGACGGACAAATGAAAAACTGTTTTTT
16	.	TRBD1	TRBV7-3	TRBJ1-1	CASSRTGTGRWTEAFF	TGTGCCAGCAGCCGAACCGGGACAGGGAGATGGACTGAAGCTTTCTTT
16	.	TRBD2	TRBV13	TRBJ2-3	CASSLGPSGIPDTQYF	TGTGCCAGCAGCTTAGGCCCTAGCGGGATCCCAGATACGCAGTATTTT
17	.	TRBD1	TRBV4-2	TRBJ2-1	CASSQLTGTGLYNEQFF	TGTGCCAGCAGCCAACTGACCGGGACAGGGCTCTACAATGAGCAGTTCTTC
15	.	.	TRBV7-3	TRBJ2-6	CASSLRGPGANVLTF	TGTGCCAGCAGCTTAAGGGGGCCTGGGGCCAACGTCCTGACTTTC
15	.	.	TRBV7-8	TRBJ1-4	CASSERGGFVEKLFF	TGTGCCAGCAGCGAAAGGGGGGGATTTGTAGAAAAACTGTTTTTT
16	.	TRBD1	TRBV11-1	TRBJ2-2	CASSYRQGALPGELFF	TGTGCCAGCAGCTACCGACAGGGGGCGCTCCCCGGGGAGCTGTTTTTT
17	once	.	TRBV5-1	TRBJ2-2	CASSLAPPGWNTGELFF	TGCGCCAGCAGCTTGGCCCCTCCGGGGTGGAACACCGGGGAGCTGTTTTTT
18	.	.	TRBV4-1	TRBJ1-2	CASSQDEGGRATNYGYTF	TGCGCCAGCAGCCAAGATGAGGGGGGGCGGGCTACTAACTATGGCTACACCTTC
14	.	TRBD1	TRBV5-1	TRBJ2-2	CASARDSGTGELFF	TGCGCCAGCGCCCGGGACAGCGGAACCGGGGAGCTGTTTTTT
16	.	TRBD1	TRBV19	TRBJ1-2	CASSKIRTGGTGGYTF	TGTGCCAGTAGTAAGATCCGGACAGGGGGCACCGGAGGCTACACCTTC
11	.	.	TRBV18	TRBJ2-7	CASSPYYEQYF	TGTGCCAGCTCACCGTACTACGAGCAGTACTTC
13	.	TRBD2	TRBV10-1	TRBJ2-2	CARSREGVGELFF	TGCGCCCGCAGCCGGGAGGGGGTCGGGGAGCTGTTTTTT
13	once	.	TRBV29-1	TRBJ2-1	CSVTRLSPPEQFF	TGCAGCGTCACACGACTGAGCCCCCCTGAGCAGTTCTTC
15	few	.	TRBV29-1	TRBJ1-3	CSVVGTATSGNTIYF	TGCAGCGTTGTCGGTACAGCCACCTCTGGAAACACCATATATTTT
14	.	.	TRBV10-2	TRBJ2-4	CASRARAGQNIQYF	TGCGCCAGCAGGGCGAGGGCTGGACAAAACATTCAGTACTTC
12	.	.	TRBV5-1	TRBJ1-3	CASSLAGNTIYF	TGCGCCAGCAGCTTGGCGGGGAACACCATATATTTT
12	.	.	TRBV24-1	TRBJ1-6	CATSDSGSPLHF	TGTGCCACCAGTGACTCCGGTTCACCCCTCCACTTT
17	.	.	TRBV2	TRBJ1-5	CASSLSGVRAGNQPQHF	TGTGCCAGCAGTCTTTCAGGGGTAAGGGCGGGCAATCAGCCCCAGCATTTT
14	.	.	TRBV2	TRBJ2-3	CASRVTSGTDTQYF	TGTGCCAGCAGGGTGACTAGTGGTACAGATACGCAGTATTTT
14	.	.	TRBV7-9	TRBJ1-1	CASSLEVGGGEAFF	TGTGCCAGCAGCTTAGAGGTGGGAGGTGGAGAAGCTTTCTTT
15	once	.	TRBV25-1	TRBJ1-1	CASSMYGQRNTEAFF	TGTGCCAGCAGTATGTATGGACAGAGGAACACTGAAGCTTTCTTT
14	few	.	TRBV10-1	TRBJ2-7	CASKGGTPVWEQYF	TGCGCCAGCAAGGGCGGGACTCCCGTGTGGGAGCAGTACTTC
15	.	.	TRBV25-1	TRBJ1-2	CASSEGGTVNYGYTF	TGTGCCAGCAGTGAAGGCGGGACGGTAAACTATGGCTACACCTTC